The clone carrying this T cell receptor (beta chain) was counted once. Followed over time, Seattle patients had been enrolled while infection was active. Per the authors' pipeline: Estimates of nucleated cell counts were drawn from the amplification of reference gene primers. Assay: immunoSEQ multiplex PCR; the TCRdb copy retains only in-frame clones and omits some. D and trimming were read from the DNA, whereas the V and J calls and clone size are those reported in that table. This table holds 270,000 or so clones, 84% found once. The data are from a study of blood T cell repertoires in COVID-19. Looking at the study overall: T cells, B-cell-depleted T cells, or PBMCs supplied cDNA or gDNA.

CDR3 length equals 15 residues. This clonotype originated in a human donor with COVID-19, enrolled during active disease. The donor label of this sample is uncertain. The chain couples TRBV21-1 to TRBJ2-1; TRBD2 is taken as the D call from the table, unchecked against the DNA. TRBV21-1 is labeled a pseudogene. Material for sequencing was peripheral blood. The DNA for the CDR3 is TGTGCCAGCAGCAAAGTACGCCAGGCGGGCTGTGAGCAGTTCTTC. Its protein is CASSKVRQAGCEQFF.